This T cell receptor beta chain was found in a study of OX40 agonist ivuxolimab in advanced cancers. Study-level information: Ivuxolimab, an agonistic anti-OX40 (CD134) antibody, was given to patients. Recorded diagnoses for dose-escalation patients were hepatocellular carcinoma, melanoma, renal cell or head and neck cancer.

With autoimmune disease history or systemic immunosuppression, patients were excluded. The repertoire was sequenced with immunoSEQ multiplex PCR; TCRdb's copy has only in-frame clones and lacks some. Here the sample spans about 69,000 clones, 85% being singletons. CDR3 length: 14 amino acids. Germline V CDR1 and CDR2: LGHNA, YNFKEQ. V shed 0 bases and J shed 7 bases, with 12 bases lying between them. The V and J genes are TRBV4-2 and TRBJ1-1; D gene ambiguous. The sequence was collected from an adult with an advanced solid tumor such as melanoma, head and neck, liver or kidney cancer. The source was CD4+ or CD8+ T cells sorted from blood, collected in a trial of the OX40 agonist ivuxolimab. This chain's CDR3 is CASSQDMVASEAFF. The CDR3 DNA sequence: TGTGCCAGCAGCCAAGATATGGTGGCCAGTGAAGCTTTCTTT.